The clone carrying this T cell receptor beta chain appeared a single time. The antigen is not known. Profiled with immunoSEQ multiplex PCR; TCRdb holds only in-frame clones, not every one. The data hold about 120,000 clones, with roughly 93% observed a single time. The data are from a study of siplizumab effects on memory and regulatory T cells. Findings and limits, study-wide: Suppressive function of proliferating Tregs from siplizumab cultures was not confirmed. In siplizumab conditions, mappable alloreactive CD4+ clones averaged roughly 64% Treg-derived, against approximately 27% in controls. No assignable naive or memory phenotype existed for roughly 80-96% of proliferating CD4+ or CD8+ clones.

The germline V gene has CDR1 LNHNV and CDR2 YYDKDF (reference sequence). V lost 0 bases and J 2 bases, leaving 14 bases between the germline ends. The CDR3 covers 17 residues. The sample taken for sequencing was non-Treg CD4+ T cells sorted from blood. The chain combines TRBV15 with TRBJ1-5; D is perhaps TRBD1 (6 bases). This TCR came from a human donor in good health. The CDR3 sequence: CATSRDREGVGNQPQHF. The CDR3 nucleotides are TGTGCCACCAGCAGAGATCGGGAGGGGGTGGGCAATCAGCCCCAGCATTTT.